Shown below are 5 T cell receptor beta chains from a single sample sequenced in a study of shared clonotypes between healthy human individuals (dated by TCRdb to 2018 to 2020). The method was the immunoSEQ multiplex PCR assay. TCRdb limited this immuneACCESS table to in-frame rearrangements with V and J called. A share of clones is missing; checked studies link under half to unresolved V genes, and the rest is unexplained. For this sample the table gives about 2 million clones, of which around 96% were detected only once. Less than 1.5% of the sample belongs to the ten largest clones. CD8 naive samples were CD45RO-negative cells positively selected for CCR7, giving a CD45RA+CCR7+ population that excluded TemRA cells. The specimen sequenced was naive CD8+ T cells sorted from blood. Taken with the paper, the label for cell subset or site translates to: CD45RA+CCR7+. The receptors were gathered from a man younger than 35 in good health.

Concerning this clone: The sample holds other DNA sequences that translate to the same CDR3. The chain recombines TRBV9 with TRBJ2-1; D is undetermined. The germline CDR1 and CDR2 sequences are SGDLS and YYNGEE. The CDR3 spans 12 residues. The V end was cut by 0 bases, the J end by 9 bases, with 7 bases between. CDR3 loop: CASSVGVSEQFF. The CDR3 DNA follows: TGTGCCAGCAGCGTAGGGGTGAGTGAGCAGTTCTTC.

The chain recombines TRBV5-8 with TRBJ2-3; 9 nucleotides line up with TRBD2. J lost 5 bases, V lost 4 bases, and 14 bases had no gene match. The V gene's germline CDR1 is SGHTS and CDR2 YDEGEE. The CDR3 sequence is 17 residues long. This chain's CDR3 is CASSPQVSGRTEDTQYF. DNA of the CDR3: TGTGCCAGCAGCCCGCAGGTAAGCGGGAGGACCGAAGATACGCAGTATTTT.

The V call is TRBV5-4, the J call TRBJ1-2; TRBD1 is a possible D gene (6 bases). Germline loops: CDR1 SGHNT, CDR2 YYREEE (reference sequence). With 5 bases removed from V and 1 base from J, the gap between germline ends came to 15 bases. The length of the CDR3 is 15 residues. CDR3 residues: CASSGEPGDNYGYTF. DNA for the CDR3: TGTGCCAGCAGTGGAGAGCCAGGGGATAACTATGGCTACACCTTC.

The CDR3 DNA sequence: TGCGCCAGCAGCCAAGCGCCAACTGGTAATGAGCAGTTCTTC. This codes for CASSQAPTGNEQFF. The chain combines TRBV4-1 with TRBJ2-1; D unclear. CDR1 is MGHRA and CDR2 is YSYEKL in the germline V gene. CDR3 length equals 14 residues. Trimming removed 1 base from V and 7 bases from J, with 11 bases in between.

The chain is built from TRBV5-4 and TRBJ2-7; 9 nucleotides agree with TRBD2. V was pared by 4 bases and J by 2 bases, with 4 bases of the junction left unmatched. CDR3 length equals 14 residues. Germline V gene lookup returns CDR1 SGHNT and CDR2 YYREEE (reference sequence). The chain's CDR3 is CASSVGLAPYEQYF. The CDR3 region has the DNA TGTGCCAGCAGCGTGGGACTAGCTCCCTACGAGCAGTACTTC. The whole variable domain, filled in from reference TRBV5-4 and TRBJ2-7, reads ETGVTQSPTHLIKTRGQQVTLRCSSQSGHNTVSWYQQALGQGPQFIFQYYREEENGRGNFPPRFSGLQFPNYSSELNVNALELDDSALYLCASSVGLAPYEQYFGPGTRLTVT.